Presented here are 10 T cell receptor beta chains from one specimen sequenced in a study of T-cell memory formation after mild COVID-19. TCRdb ran MiXCR on the 5' RACE reads and lists one entry per CDR3 protein. The sample contains 430,000 or so distinct CDR3 sequences, about 23% of which appear only once. Specimen: PBMCs or a T cell subset sorted from them (not recorded which). The receptors were gathered from an adult woman who had mild COVID-19 (a few samples of this study predate the infection). Cell type and time point are not known.

This clonotype was recorded a few times. The chain is built from TRBV27 and TRBJ1-4; D is perhaps TRBD1 (5 bases). Trimming removed 3 bases at V and 8 bases at J, with 10 bases between. Germline values: CDR1 MNHEY, CDR2 SMNVEV (reference sequence). The CDR3 runs to 13 residues. CDR3 nucleotide sequence: TGTGCCAGCAGTTTGGGGACGCGGGAAAAACTGTTTTTT. Translating it yields CASSLGTREKLFF.

A few counts support this clonotype. The chain employs TRBV20-1 and TRBJ1-2, with unresolved D. The germline CDR1 and CDR2 sequences are DFQATT and SNEGSKA (reference sequence). This CDR3 has 10 residues. V was trimmed by 7 bases and J by 3 bases, leaving 6 bases between them. CDR3 amino acids: CSVGYYGYTF. CDR3 coding DNA: TGCAGTGTAGGCTACTATGGCTACACCTTC.

The rearrangement joins TRBV5-5 to TRBJ2-7, with D maybe TRBD2 (6 bases). This CDR3 is 15 amino acids long. Germline values: CDR1 SGHKS, CDR2 YYEKEE (reference sequence). V shed 3 bases and J shed 0 bases, with 13 bases lying between them. CDR3 sequence reads: CASSSVRGISYEQYF. CDR3 nucleotides: TGTGCCAGCAGCTCGGTGCGCGGGATCTCCTACGAGCAGTACTTC.

This clonotype has a handful of counts. J is TRBJ2-7 and V is TRBV20-1; D call uncertain. The CDR3 has 12 residues. Germline CDR1 and CDR2: DFQATT and SNEGSKA (reference sequence). V was cut by 0 bases and J by 0 bases, with 3 bases left in between. The DNA for the CDR3 is TGCAGTGCTAGAGAAGGCTCCTACGAGCAGTACTTC. Amino acid sequence: CSAREGSYEQYF.

The J gene is TRBJ2-7, the V gene TRBV4-2; D gene unclear. Per germline, CDR1 LGHNA and CDR2 YNFKEQ. V lost 0 bases to trimming and J lost 4 bases, with 10 bases between them. The CDR3 extends over 14 amino acids. DNA for the CDR3: TGTGCCAGCAGCCAAGAGGAGACTTCTTACGAGCAGTACTTC. Translating it yields CASSQEETSYEQYF.

The CDR3 region has the DNA TGTGCCAGCAGTTTGTTCCGGGACAGCGAGCAGTTCTTC. The encoded protein is CASSLFRDSEQFF. The chain links TRBV12-3 or TRBV12-4 to TRBJ2-1; 7 bases line up with TRBD1. V lost 3 bases, J lost 10 bases, and 6 bases stayed unmatched. The CDR3 runs 13 residues.

This clonotype has ten or more counts. The chain employs TRBV7-8 and TRBJ2-3; no clear D gene. CDR3 length: 17 residues. Germline V gives CDR1 SGHVS, CDR2 FQNEAQ. The V end lost 1 base, the J end lost 1 base, and 15 bases lay between the germline ends. CDR3 in amino acids: CASSLDPLEAGTDTQYF. The CDR3 DNA sequence: TGTGCCAGCAGCTTAGATCCCCTAGAGGCAGGCACAGATACGCAGTATTTT.

CDR3 coding DNA: TGTGCCATCAGTGAGTCAGACAGGGGAAGCTATGGCTACACCTTC. It is translated as CAISESDRGSYGYTF. This chain uses TRBV10-3 with TRBJ1-2; 8 nucleotides align to TRBD1. The CDR3 totals 15 residues. In germline, CDR1 is ENHRY, CDR2 SYGVKD. Losses at the gene ends were 0 bases for V and 4 bases for J; bases not matched to a gene: 4.

Only a few counts were recorded for this clonotype. The rearrangement uses TRBV24-1 and TRBJ2-2; D is perhaps TRBD2 (6 bases). Germline CDR1 reads KGHDR; CDR2 reads SFDVKD. The CDR3 covers 17 residues. V lost 1 base and J lost 2, with 13 bases in between. The CDR3 nucleotides are TGTGCCACCAGTGATTTCGGGCGGGGCAGAAACACCGGGGAGCTGTTTTTT. Amino acids: CATSDFGRGRNTGELFF.

The V gene is TRBV3-1, the J gene TRBJ2-7, with 8 nucleotides matching TRBD1. Germline V gives CDR1 LGHDT, CDR2 YNNKEL (reference sequence). CDR3 size: 14 residues. Trimming removed 4 bases from V and 2 bases from J; junction bases left unmatched: 4. CDR3 sequence reads: CASSRPGQAYEQYF. CDR3 DNA sequence: TGTGCCAGCAGCCGCCCGGGACAGGCCTACGAGCAGTACTTC.